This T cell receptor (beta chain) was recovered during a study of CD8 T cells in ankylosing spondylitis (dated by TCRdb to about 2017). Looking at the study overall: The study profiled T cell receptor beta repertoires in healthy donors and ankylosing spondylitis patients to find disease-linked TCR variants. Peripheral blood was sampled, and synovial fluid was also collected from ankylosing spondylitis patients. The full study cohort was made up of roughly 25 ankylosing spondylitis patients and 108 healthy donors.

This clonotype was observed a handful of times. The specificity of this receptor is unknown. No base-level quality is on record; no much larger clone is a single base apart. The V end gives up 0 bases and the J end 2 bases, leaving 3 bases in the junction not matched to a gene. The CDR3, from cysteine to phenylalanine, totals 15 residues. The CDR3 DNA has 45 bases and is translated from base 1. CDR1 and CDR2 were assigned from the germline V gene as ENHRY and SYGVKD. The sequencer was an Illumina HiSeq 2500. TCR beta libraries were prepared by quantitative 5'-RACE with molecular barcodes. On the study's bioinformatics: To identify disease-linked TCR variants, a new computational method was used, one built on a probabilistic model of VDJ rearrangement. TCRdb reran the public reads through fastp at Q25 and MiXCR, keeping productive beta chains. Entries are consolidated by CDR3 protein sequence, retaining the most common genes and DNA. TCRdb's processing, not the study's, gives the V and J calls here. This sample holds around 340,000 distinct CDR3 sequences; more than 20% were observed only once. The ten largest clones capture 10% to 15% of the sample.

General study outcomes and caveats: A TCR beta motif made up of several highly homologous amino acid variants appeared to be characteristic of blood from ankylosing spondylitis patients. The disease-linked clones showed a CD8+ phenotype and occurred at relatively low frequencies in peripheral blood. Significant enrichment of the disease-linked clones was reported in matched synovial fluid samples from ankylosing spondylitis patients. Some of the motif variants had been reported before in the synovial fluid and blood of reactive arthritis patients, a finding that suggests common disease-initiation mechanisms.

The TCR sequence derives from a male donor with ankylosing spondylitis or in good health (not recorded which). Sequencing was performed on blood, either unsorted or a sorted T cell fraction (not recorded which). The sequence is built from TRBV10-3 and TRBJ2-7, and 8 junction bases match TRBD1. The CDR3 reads CAISESTGVPYEQYF. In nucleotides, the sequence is TGTGCCATCAGTGAGTCGACAGGGGTCCCCTACGAGCAGTACTTC.